This T cell receptor beta chain appears in the sequencing data of a study of cytomegalovirus exposure and HLA in healthy donors. A word on this clone: Antigen specificity is unknown.

This CDR3 contains 13 residues. Germline assignment: CDR1 SQVTM and CDR2 ANQGSEA. The junction had 7 bases not matched to a gene; V was cut back by 6 bases and J by 4 bases. Study results and caveats: Among donors in an Asian-associated ancestry cluster, a later analysis reportedly found fewer N-insertions than the roughly 670-donor mean. At a 0.05 false discovery rate, a later analysis found over 15,000 TCR beta sequences to be associated with HLA alleles. In a later analysis, across HLA loci, associated TCR counts were highest for DRB1, lowest for HLA-C.

Primers: 60 Vbeta forward and 13 Jbeta reverse. Authors' methods: An analysis that came later counted 60 million to 80 million unique TCR beta chains, approximately 10 million shared. Measured with immunoSEQ multiplex PCR; TCRdb has only the in-frame clones, and not every one. The V and J calls and clone size are taken from that table; D and trimming were inferred from the DNA. This table holds tens of thousands of clones. The source material was PBMCs. The receptor was derived from a middle-aged man in good health and CMV-seronegative. This chain joins TRBV29-1 and TRBJ2-7; 9 nucleotides match TRBD1. The CDR3 protein is CSVGQGFWYEQYF. The CDR3 DNA follows: TGCAGCGTGGGACAGGGATTTTGGTACGAGCAGTACTTC.